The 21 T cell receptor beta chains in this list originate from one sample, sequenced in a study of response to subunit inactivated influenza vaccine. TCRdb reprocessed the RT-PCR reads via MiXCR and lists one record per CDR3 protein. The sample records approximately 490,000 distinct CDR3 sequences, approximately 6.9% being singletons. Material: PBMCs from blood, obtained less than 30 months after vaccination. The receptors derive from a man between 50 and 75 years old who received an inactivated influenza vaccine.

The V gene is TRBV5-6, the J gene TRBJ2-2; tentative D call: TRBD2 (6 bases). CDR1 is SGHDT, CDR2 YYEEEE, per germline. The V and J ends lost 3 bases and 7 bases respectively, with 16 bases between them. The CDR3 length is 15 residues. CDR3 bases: TGTGCCAGCAGCTGGACTTCGGGGGAGAACGGGGAGCTGTTTTTT. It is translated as CASSWTSGENGELFF.

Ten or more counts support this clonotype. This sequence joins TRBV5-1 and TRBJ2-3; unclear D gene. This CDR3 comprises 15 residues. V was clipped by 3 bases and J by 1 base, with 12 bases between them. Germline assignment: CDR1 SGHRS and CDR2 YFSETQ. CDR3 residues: CASSSQASGTDTQYF. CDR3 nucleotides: TGCGCCAGCAGCTCGCAAGCCTCTGGCACAGATACGCAGTATTTT.

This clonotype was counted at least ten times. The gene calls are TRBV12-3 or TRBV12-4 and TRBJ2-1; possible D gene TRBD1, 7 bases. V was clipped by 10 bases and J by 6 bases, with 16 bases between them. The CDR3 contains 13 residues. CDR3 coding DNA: TGTGCCACCGCGGGACAGAACATCAATGAGCAGTTCTTC. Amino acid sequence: CATAGQNINEQFF.

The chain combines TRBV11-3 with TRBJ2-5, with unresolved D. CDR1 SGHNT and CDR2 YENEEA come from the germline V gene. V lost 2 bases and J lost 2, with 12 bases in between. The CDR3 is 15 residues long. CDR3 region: CASSLMGNAQETQYF. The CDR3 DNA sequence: TGTGCCAGCAGCTTAATGGGAAACGCTCAAGAGACCCAGTACTTC.

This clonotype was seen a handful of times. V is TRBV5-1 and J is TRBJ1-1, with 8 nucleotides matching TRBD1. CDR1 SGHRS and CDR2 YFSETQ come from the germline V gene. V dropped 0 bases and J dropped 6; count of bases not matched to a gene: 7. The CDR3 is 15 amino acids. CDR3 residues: CASSLESGGLAEAFF. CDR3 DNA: TGCGCCAGCAGCTTGGAGTCAGGGGGCCTGGCTGAAGCTTTCTTT.

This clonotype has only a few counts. The CDR3 coding sequence is TGTGCCAGCAGCTTGTTAGGACAGTCTTTAAACAATGAGCAGTTCTTC. The encoded protein is CASSLLGQSLNNEQFF. This chain links TRBV7-9 with TRBJ2-1, with D maybe TRBD1 (6 bases). Looked up from germline, CDR1 is SEHNR and CDR2 is FQNEAQ (reference sequence). V was cut by 3 bases and J by 5 bases, with 17 bases left in between. CDR3 size: 16 residues.

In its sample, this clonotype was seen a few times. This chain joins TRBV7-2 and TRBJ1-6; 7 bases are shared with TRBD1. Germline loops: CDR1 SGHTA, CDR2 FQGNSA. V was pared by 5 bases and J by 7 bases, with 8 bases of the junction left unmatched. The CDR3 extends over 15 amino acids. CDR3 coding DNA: TGTGCCAGCAGCCCACAGGGGAAGCGGAATTCACCCCTCCACTTT. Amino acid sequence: CASSPQGKRNSPLHF.

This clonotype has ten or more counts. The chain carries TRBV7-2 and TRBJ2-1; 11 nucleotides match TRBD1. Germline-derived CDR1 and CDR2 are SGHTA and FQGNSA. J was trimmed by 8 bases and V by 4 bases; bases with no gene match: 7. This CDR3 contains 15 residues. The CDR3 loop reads CASSSTGTGGYEQFF. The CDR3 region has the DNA TGTGCCAGCAGCTCGACCGGGACAGGGGGATATGAGCAGTTCTTC.

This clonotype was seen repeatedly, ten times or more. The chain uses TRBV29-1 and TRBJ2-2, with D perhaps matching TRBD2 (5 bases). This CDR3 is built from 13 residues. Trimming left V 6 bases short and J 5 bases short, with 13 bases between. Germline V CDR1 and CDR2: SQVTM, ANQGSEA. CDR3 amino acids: CSVEEELTGELFF. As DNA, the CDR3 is TGCAGCGTCGAGGAGGAATTGACCGGGGAGCTGTTTTTT.

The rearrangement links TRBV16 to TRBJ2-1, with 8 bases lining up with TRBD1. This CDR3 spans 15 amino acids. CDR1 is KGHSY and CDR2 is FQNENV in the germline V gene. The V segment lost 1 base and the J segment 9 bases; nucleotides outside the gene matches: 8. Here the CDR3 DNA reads TGTGCCAGCAGCCAATATGGGGGCGACAGGGGTGAGCAGTTCTTC. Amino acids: CASSQYGGDRGEQFF.

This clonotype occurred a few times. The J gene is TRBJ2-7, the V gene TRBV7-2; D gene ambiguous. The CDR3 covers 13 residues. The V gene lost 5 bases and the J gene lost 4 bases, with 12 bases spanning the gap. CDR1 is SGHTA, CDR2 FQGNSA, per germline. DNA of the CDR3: TGTGCCAGCAGCCCTTCCATCCAGTACGAGCAGTACTTC. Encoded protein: CASSPSIQYEQYF.

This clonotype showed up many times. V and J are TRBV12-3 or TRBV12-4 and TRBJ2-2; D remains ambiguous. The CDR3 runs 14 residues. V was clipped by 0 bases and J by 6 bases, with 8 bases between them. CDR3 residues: CASSLAGRSGELFF. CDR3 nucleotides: TGTGCCAGCAGTTTAGCGGGAAGGTCCGGGGAGCTGTTTTTT.

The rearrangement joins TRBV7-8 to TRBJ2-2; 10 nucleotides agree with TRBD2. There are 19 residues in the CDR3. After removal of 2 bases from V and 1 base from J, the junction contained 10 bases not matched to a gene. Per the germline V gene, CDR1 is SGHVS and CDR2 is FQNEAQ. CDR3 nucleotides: TGTGCCAGCAGCTTATTGACTAGCGGGTTTCCGAGGAACACCGGGGAGCTGTTTTTT. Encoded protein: CASSLLTSGFPRNTGELFF. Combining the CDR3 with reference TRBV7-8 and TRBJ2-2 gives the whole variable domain GAGVSQSPRYKVAKRGQDVALRCDPISGHVSLFWYQQALGQGPEFLTYFQNEAQLDKSGLPSDRFFAERPEGSVSTLKIQRTQQEDSAVYLCASSLLTSGFPRNTGELFFGEGSRLTVL.

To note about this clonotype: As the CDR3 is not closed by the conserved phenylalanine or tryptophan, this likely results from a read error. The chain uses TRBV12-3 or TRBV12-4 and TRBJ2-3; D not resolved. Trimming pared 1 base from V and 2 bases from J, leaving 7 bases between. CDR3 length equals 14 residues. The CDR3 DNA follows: TGTGCCAGCAGTTTAGGTCTTCACACAGATACGCAGTATTCT. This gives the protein CASSLGLHTDTQYS.

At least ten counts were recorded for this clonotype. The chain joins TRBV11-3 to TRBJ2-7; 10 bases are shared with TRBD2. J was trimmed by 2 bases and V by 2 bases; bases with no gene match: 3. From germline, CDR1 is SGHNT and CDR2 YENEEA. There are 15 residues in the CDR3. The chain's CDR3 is CASSLTSGVAYEQYF. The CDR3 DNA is TGTGCCAGCAGCTTAACTAGCGGGGTAGCCTACGAGCAGTACTTC. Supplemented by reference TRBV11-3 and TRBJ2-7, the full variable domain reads EAGVVQSPRYKIIEKKQPVAFWCNPISGHNTLYWYLQNLGQGPELLIRYENEEAVDDSQLPKDRFSAERLKGVDSTLKIQPAELGDSAVYLCASSLTSGVAYEQYFGPGTRLTVT.

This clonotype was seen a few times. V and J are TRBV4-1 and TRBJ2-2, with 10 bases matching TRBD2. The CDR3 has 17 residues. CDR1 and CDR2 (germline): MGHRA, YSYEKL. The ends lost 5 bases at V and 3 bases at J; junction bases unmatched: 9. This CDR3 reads CASSTTSGLTHTGELFF. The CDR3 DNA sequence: TGCGCCAGCAGCACGACTAGCGGGCTAACGCACACCGGGGAGCTGTTTTTT.

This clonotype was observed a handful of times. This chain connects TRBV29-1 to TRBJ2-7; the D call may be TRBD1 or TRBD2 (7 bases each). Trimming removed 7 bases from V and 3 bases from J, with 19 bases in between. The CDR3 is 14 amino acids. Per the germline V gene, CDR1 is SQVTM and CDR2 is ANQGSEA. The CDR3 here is CSARRPGGDYEQYF. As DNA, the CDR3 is TGCAGCGCCCGACGGCCAGGGGGGGACTACGAGCAGTACTTC.

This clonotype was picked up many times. The CDR3 region is CASSESARGNEQFF. CDR3 in DNA: TGTGCCAGCAGTGAATCGGCCAGGGGGAATGAGCAGTTCTTC. This chain joins TRBV25-1 and TRBJ2-1; TRBD1 aligns across 7 bases. Per germline, CDR1 MGHDK and CDR2 SYGVNS. Unmatched junction bases numbered 4, after V lost 1 base and J lost 7 bases. The CDR3 contains 14 residues.

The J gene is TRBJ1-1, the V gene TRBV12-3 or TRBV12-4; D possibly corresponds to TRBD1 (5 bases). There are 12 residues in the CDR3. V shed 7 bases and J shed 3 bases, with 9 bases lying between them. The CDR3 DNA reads TGTGCCAGCACTTCAGGGCACACTGAAGCTTTCTTT. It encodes CASTSGHTEAFF.

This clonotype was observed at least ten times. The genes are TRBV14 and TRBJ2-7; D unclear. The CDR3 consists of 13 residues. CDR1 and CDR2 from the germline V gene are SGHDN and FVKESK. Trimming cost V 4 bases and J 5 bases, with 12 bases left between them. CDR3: CASSLWTQDEQYF. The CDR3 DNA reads TGTGCCAGCAGCCTTTGGACGCAAGACGAGCAGTACTTC.

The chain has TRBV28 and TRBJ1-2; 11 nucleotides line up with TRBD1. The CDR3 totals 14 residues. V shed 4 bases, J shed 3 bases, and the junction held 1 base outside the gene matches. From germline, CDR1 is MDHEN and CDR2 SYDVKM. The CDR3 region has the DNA TGTGCCAGCAGTTGGGACAGGGGGTACTATGGCTACACCTTC. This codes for CASSWDRGYYGYTF.